Below, 19 T cell receptor beta chains from the same sample are listed, as sequenced in a study of blood T cell repertoires in COVID-19. Using immunoSEQ multiplex PCR, the repertoire was profiled, and TCRdb retains in-frame clones only, with some absent. The data show 200,000 or so clones, about 88% seen once. Sequenced: peripheral blood. These receptors originate from a woman aged 40 to 50 who had recovered from COVID-19.

J is TRBJ2-7 and V is TRBV7-9; TRBD1 agrees at 7 bases. This CDR3 region has 15 residues. The germline V gene has CDR1 SEHNR and CDR2 FQNEAQ (reference sequence). Trimming removed 4 bases from V and 4 bases from J; junction bases left unmatched: 10. This CDR3 reads CASSSQRQGVYEQYF. In nucleotides, the CDR3 is TGTGCCAGCAGCTCCCAAAGACAGGGCGTTTACGAGCAGTACTTC.

The V and J genes are TRBV6-5 and TRBJ2-1; 13 nucleotides agree with TRBD2. The germline CDR1 and CDR2 sequences are MNHEY and SVGAGI. The CDR3 covers 13 residues. After removal of 9 bases from V and 10 bases from J, the junction contained 6 bases not matched to a gene. Here the CDR3 DNA reads TGTGCCAGGGGGACGGGACTAGCGGGGGAGCAGTTCTTC. Protein product: CARGTGLAGEQFF.

The chain joins TRBV28 to TRBJ1-4; 9 bases line up with TRBD1. With 2 bases clipped from V and 7 bases from J, the junction kept 5 bases outside the gene matches. CDR1 is MDHEN, CDR2 SYDVKM, per germline. This CDR3 spans 15 amino acids. The CDR3 loop is CASSLPGQGGEKLFF. The CDR3 coding sequence is TGTGCCAGCAGTTTACCGGGACAGGGTGGTGAAAAACTGTTTTTT.

The rearrangement uses TRBV11-1 and TRBJ2-5; 12 bases line up with TRBD2. With V trimmed by 1 base and J by 5 bases, 2 bases remained unmatched. The CDR3 extends over 15 amino acids. Per the germline V gene, CDR1 is SGHAT and CDR2 is FQDESV (reference sequence). This chain's CDR3 is CASSLGLAGVETQYF. DNA of the CDR3: TGTGCCAGCAGCTTAGGACTAGCGGGAGTGGAGACCCAGTACTTC.

As to this clone: This specimen includes other DNA sequences encoding the same CDR3. The chain has TRBV9 and TRBJ1-3, with D hard to call. Germline V gene lookup returns CDR1 SGDLS and CDR2 YYNGEE. CDR3 size: 15 residues. The V end was cut by 0 bases, the J end by 0 bases, with 7 bases between. In DNA, the CDR3 is TGTGCCAGCAGCGTAGGCGGGGTCTCTGGAAACACCATATATTTT. Translated, it gives CASSVGGVSGNTIYF. Variable domain in full (rest from reference TRBV9 and TRBJ1-3): DSGVTQTPKHLITATGQRVTLRCSPRSGDLSVYWYQQSLDQGLQFLIQYYNGEERAKGNILERFSAQQFPDLHSELNLSSLELGDSALYFCASSVGGVSGNTIYFGEGSWLTVV.

This clone was seen a single time. The rearrangement links TRBV5-3 to TRBJ2-1, with D unresolved. TRBV5-3 falls under the ORF class, with uncertain function. The CDR3 is 11 residues long. V lost 4 bases, J lost 9 bases, and 8 bases lay in between. In nucleotides, the CDR3 is TGTGCCAGAAGCGTCCTCCGTGAGCAGTTCTTC. Amino acids: CARSVLREQFF.

The chain carries TRBV7-9 and TRBJ1-3, with 7 nucleotides matching TRBD1. With 3 bases clipped from V and 3 bases from J, the junction kept 8 bases outside the gene matches. This CDR3 has 16 amino acids. Germline CDR1 SEHNR, CDR2 FQNEAQ (reference sequence). The CDR3 DNA reads as TGTGCCAGCAGCTTGTACAGGGGATCGAGTGGAAACACCATATATTTT. It translates to CASSLYRGSSGNTIYF.

This chain connects TRBV7-9 to TRBJ1-2, with 8 bases aligning to TRBD1. The V gene's germline CDR1 is SEHNR and CDR2 FQNEAQ (reference sequence). V lost 6 bases and J lost 3; bases outside the gene matches: 6. This CDR3 is 14 amino acids long. The CDR3 loop reads CASSYSGGDYGYTF. The CDR3 DNA sequence: TGTGCCAGCAGTTATTCAGGGGGCGACTATGGCTACACCTTC.

This CDR3 reads CASSYSGLTDEQYF. CDR3 bases: TGTGCCAGCAGTTACTCGGGCCTAACGGACGAGCAGTACTTC. The chain joins TRBV6-5 to TRBJ2-7; D unclear. Trimming removed 0 bases at V and 5 bases at J, with 11 bases between. Germline V gene sequence: CDR1 MNHEY, CDR2 SVGAGI. CDR3 length equals 14 residues.

The chain employs TRBV27 and TRBJ1-5, with a weak D call TRBD1 (5 bases). V lost 2 bases to trimming and J lost 6 bases, with 14 bases between them. Germline CDR1 is MNHEY and CDR2 is SMNVEV (reference sequence). CDR3 length: 15 residues. The CDR3 DNA is TGTGCCAGCAGTTTAGTTGGGCAGGGCGGTCAGCCCCAGCATTTT. Protein: CASSLVGQGGQPQHF.

The chain links TRBV7-8 to TRBJ2-7; 9 bases line up with TRBD2. There are 15 residues in the CDR3. Germline V gene data show CDR1 as SGHVS and CDR2 as FQNEAQ. Trimming took 6 bases from V and 2 from J; bases not matched to a gene: 8. CDR3 sequence reads: CASSRLAGSTYEQYF. CDR3 nucleotide sequence: TGTGCCAGCAGTCGTCTAGCGGGGTCGACCTACGAGCAGTACTTC. Full variable domain (rest looked up from reference TRBV7-8 and TRBJ2-7): GAGVSQSPRYKVAKRGQDVALRCDPISGHVSLFWYQQALGQGPEFLTYFQNEAQLDKSGLPSDRFFAERPEGSVSTLKIQRTQQEDSAVYLCASSRLAGSTYEQYFGPGTRLTVT.

The chain couples TRBV12-5 to TRBJ2-6; D remains ambiguous. V lost 6 bases and J 1 base, leaving 4 bases between the germline ends. The CDR3 consists of 13 residues. CDR1 is LGHNT, CDR2 FRNRAP, per germline. The CDR3 sequence is CASGFSGANVLTF. As DNA, the CDR3 is TGTGCTAGTGGCTTTTCTGGGGCCAACGTCCTGACTTTC.

The chain links TRBV19 to TRBJ2-5; 7 nucleotides match TRBD2. Per germline, CDR1 LNHDA and CDR2 SQIVND (reference sequence). V shed 3 bases and J 5 bases; nucleotides not matched to a gene: 3. The CDR3 is 13 residues long. The CDR3: CASSISGQETQYF. Written as DNA, the CDR3 is TGTGCCAGTAGTATTAGCGGGCAGGAGACCCAGTACTTC.

The rearrangement joins TRBV7-9 to TRBJ1-3; 11 bases line up with TRBD1. The CDR3 sequence is 16 residues long. Per the germline V gene, CDR1 is SEHNR and CDR2 is FQNEAQ (reference sequence). V dropped 6 bases and J dropped 2; count of bases not matched to a gene: 6. In DNA, the CDR3 is TGTGCCAGCAGGGAGGACAGGGGGCCGGCTGGAAACACCATATATTTT. This gives the protein CASREDRGPAGNTIYF.

The sample holds one count of this clone. The chain carries TRBV24-1 and TRBJ2-7; D may be TRBD1 (6 bases). Germline CDR1 is KGHDR and CDR2 is SFDVKD. V was pared by 8 bases and J by 5 bases, with 15 bases between. The CDR3 runs 13 residues. CDR3 DNA: TGTGCCACCAACAGGGACGCATATGACGAGCAGTACTTC. The encoded protein is CATNRDAYDEQYF.

The V and J genes are TRBV3-1 (or the pseudogene TRBV3-2) and TRBJ2-1, with unresolved D. The CDR3 extends over 15 amino acids. CDR1 is LGHDT, CDR2 YNNKEL, per germline (reference sequence). V was trimmed by 0 bases and J by 4 bases, leaving 10 bases between them. The CDR3, as DNA: TGTGCCAGCAGCCAAGATTTTGGCAGATACAATGAGCAGTTCTTC. It yields the protein CASSQDFGRYNEQFF.

The chain has TRBV19 and TRBJ1-2; 10 nucleotides line up with TRBD1. The germline gives CDR1 LNHDA, CDR2 SQIVND (reference sequence). V dropped 4 bases and J dropped 6; count of bases not matched to a gene: 8. The CDR3 runs to 15 residues. This CDR3 reads CASSTPGQGVDGYTF. DNA for the CDR3: TGTGCCAGTAGTACCCCCGGACAGGGGGTAGATGGCTACACCTTC.

The chain links TRBV4-2 to TRBJ2-7; D might be TRBD2 (6 bases). CDR1 and CDR2 (germline): LGHNA, YNFKEQ. Trimming stripped 1 base from V and 7 bases from J, with 11 bases between. This CDR3 has 13 amino acids. As DNA, the CDR3 is TGTGCCAGCAGCCAAGGTCCCGCGGGAGAGCAGTACTTC. Its protein is CASSQGPAGEQYF.

DNA of the CDR3: TGTGCCAGCAGCTTAGACAGGGCTAACAATGAGCAGTTCTTC. Its translation is CASSLDRANNEQFF. The gene calls are TRBV7-2 and TRBJ2-1; D may be TRBD1 (6 bases). Germline values: CDR1 SGHTA, CDR2 FQGNSA. This CDR3 is 14 amino acids long. The V end lost 1 base, the J end lost 5 bases, and 9 bases lay between the germline ends.